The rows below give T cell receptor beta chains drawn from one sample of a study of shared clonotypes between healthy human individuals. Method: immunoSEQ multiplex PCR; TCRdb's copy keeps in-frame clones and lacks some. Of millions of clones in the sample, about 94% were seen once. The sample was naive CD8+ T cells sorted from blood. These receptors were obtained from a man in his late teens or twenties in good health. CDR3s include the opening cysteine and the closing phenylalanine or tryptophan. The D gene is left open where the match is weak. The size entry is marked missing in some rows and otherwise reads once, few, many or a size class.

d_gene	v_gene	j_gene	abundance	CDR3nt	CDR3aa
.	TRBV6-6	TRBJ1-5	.	TGTGCCAGCAGTTTCCCCGCCGACCAGCCCCAGCATTTT	CASSFPADQPQHF
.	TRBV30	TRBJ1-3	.	TGTGCCGGAGATCAAGGAAACACCATATATTTT	CAGDQGNTIYF
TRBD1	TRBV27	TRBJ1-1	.	TGTGCCAGCAGTCCAGGGACAGAGAACACTGAAGCTTTCTTT	CASSPGTENTEAFF
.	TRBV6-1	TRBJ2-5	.	TGTGCCAGCAGTGAAGGAGTAGGGGTGAGGGAGACCCAGTACTTC	CASSEGVGVRETQYF
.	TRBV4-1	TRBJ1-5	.	TGCGCCAGCAGCTCGCCAGGGACTAGCAATCAGCCCCAGCATTTT	CASSSPGTSNQPQHF
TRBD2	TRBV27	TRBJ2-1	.	TGTGCCAGCAGTTTATGGCCCCCCACTAGCGGCACCTACAATGAGCAGTTCTTC	CASSLWPPTSGTYNEQFF
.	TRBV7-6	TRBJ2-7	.	TGTGCCAGCAGCCCATTCGGGGTGGGAACTGTCTACGAGCAGTACTTC	CASSPFGVGTVYEQYF
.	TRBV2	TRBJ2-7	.	TGTGCCAGCAGTGAATTCATCCTGGACCCCTCCTACGAGCAGTACTTC	CASSEFILDPSYEQYF
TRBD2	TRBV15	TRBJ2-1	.	TGTGCCACCAGCAGTCTAGCGGGGGCATTCTACAATGAGCAGTTCTTC	CATSSLAGAFYNEQFF
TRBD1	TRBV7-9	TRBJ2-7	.	TGTGCCAGCAGCTCCAACCGACAGGGTAATTCCTACGAGCAGTACTTC	CASSSNRQGNSYEQYF
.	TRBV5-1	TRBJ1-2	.	TGCGCCAGCAGCTTGGAGGGGGGCCTCTATGGCTACACCTTC	CASSLEGGLYGYTF
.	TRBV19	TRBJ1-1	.	TGTGCCAGTACTTTAGGTAGGGAGGGCATCACTGAAGCTTTCTTT	CASTLGREGITEAFF
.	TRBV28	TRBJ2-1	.	TGTGCCAGCAGAGCCCTCACCGCGGGGACCTACAATGAGCAGTTCTTC	CASRALTAGTYNEQFF
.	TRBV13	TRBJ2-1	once	TGTGCCAGCAGCTTTCAGGCGGACCTAACCTACAATGAGCAGTTCTTC	CASSFQADLTYNEQFF
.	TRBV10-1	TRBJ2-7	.	TGCGCCAGCAGTCGAGGAATCGGCTACGAGCAGTACTTC	CASSRGIGYEQYF
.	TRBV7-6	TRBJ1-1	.	TGTGCCAGCAGCTTAGTAAGGCACACTGAAGCTTTCTTT	CASSLVRHTEAFF
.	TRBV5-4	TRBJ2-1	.	TGTGCCAGCAGCTTGGTCTGGGGGGCGGAATACAATGAGCAGTTCTTC	CASSLVWGAEYNEQFF
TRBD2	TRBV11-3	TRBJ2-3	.	TGTGCCAGCAGCCCCGGCGGGAGAACAGATACGCAGTATTTT	CASSPGGRTDTQYF
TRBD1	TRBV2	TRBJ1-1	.	TGTGCCGTACCAGGGACAGGTAACACTGAAGCTTTCTTT	CAVPGTGNTEAFF
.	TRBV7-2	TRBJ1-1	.	TGTGCCAGCAGCTTAGAGGGATTTGGCACTGAAGCTTTCTTT	CASSLEGFGTEAFF
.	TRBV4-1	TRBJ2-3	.	TGCGCCAGCAGCCAAGTGATGAGTCTCGGCGGTTCGGCAGATACGCAGTATTTT	CASSQVMSLGGSADTQYF
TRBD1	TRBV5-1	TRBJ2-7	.	TGCGCCAGCAGCCTTACCGGGACAGGGCCCTACGAGCAGTACTTC	CASSLTGTGPYEQYF
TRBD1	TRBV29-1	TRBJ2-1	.	TGCAGCGTGGACAGGGGGCGGTACAACGAGCAGTTCTTC	CSVDRGRYNEQFF
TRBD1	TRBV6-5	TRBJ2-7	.	TGTGCCAGCAGTTACGGCGGGACAGGGGGCTACTACGAGCAGTACTTC	CASSYGGTGGYYEQYF
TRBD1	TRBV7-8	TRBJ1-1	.	TGTGCCAGCAGCTTAGGACAGGGACAGAACACTGAAGCTTTCTTT	CASSLGQGQNTEAFF
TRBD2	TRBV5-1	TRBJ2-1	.	TGCGCCAGCAGCTCCGCAGGGACTAGCGGCAATGAGCAGTTCTTC	CASSSAGTSGNEQFF
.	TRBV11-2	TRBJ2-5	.	TGTGCCAGCAGCTTAGGAGGGGGGACTAAAGAGACCCAGTACTTC	CASSLGGGTKETQYF
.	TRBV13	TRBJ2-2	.	TGTGCCAGCAGCTTACAGGGGGGCCTCGGCACCGGGGAGCTGTTTTTT	CASSLQGGLGTGELFF
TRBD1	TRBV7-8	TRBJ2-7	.	TGTGCCAGCAGCCCCCCCGGGACAGGGGCCTACGAGCAGTACTTC	CASSPPGTGAYEQYF
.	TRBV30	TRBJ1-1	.	TGTGCCTGGACAGGGGTGAACACTGAAGCTTTCTTT	CAWTGVNTEAFF
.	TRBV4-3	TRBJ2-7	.	TGCGCCAGCAGCCAAGACCGCCGGGGCTACGAGCAGTACTTC	CASSQDRRGYEQYF
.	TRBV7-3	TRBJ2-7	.	TGTGCCAGCAGCCCTAAGGGGACCTACGAGCAGTACTTC	CASSPKGTYEQYF
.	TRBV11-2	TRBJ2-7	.	TGTGCCAGCAGCATTGCCGGGATCTACGAGCAGTACTTC	CASSIAGIYEQYF
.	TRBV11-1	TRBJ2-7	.	TGTGCCAGCAGCTTAGGGAGCTCCTACGAGCAGTACTTC	CASSLGSSYEQYF
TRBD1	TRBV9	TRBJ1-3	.	TGTGCCAGCAGCGGCCGGGACAGCGAAAACACCATATATTTT	CASSGRDSENTIYF
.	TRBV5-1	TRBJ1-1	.	TGCGCCAGCAGCTTGGCGGGGGCAGGGCCCACTGAAGCTTTCTTT	CASSLAGAGPTEAFF
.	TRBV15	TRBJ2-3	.	TGTGCCACCAGCAGAGAAGGGGCAGGCCCCACAGATACGCAGTATTTT	CATSREGAGPTDTQYF
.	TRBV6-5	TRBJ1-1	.	TGTGCCAGCAGACCGGGACAAGTGAACACTGAAGCTTTCTTT	CASRPGQVNTEAFF